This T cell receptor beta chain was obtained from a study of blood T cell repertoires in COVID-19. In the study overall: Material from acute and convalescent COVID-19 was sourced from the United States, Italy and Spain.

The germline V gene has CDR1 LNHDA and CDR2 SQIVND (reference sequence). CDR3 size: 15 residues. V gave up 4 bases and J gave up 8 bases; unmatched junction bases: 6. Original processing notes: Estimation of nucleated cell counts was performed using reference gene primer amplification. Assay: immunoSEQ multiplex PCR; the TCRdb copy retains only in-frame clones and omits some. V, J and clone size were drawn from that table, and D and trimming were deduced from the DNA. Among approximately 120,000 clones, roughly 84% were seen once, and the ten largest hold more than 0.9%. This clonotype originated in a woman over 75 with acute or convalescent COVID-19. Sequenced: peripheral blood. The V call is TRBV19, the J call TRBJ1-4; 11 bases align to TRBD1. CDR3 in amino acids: CASSTGTGGGEKLFF. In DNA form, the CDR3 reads TGTGCCAGTAGTACCGGGACAGGGGGAGGCGAAAAACTGTTTTTT.